This TCR beta chain derives from a study of CD8+ T cells in alopecia areata. Study results and limitations: Many expanded lesional clones persisted in scalp and blood during tofacitinib.

RNA extraction was followed by reverse transcription into cDNA, which acted as the sequencing template. Assay: immunoSEQ multiplex PCR; the TCRdb copy retains only in-frame clones and omits some. Here the sample spans 98,000 or so clones, approximately 60% being singletons. Remarks on this clone: Its specificity is unknown.

Treatment denoted: oral pan-JAK inhibitor, 5-10 mg twice daily. Peripheral blood samples and lesional scalp punch biopsies were obtained from alopecia areata patients. Germline values: CDR1 SGDLS, CDR2 YYNGEE. CDR3 length: 16 amino acids. V lost 3 bases, J lost 5 bases, and 8 bases stayed unmatched. The clonotype was recovered from a human donor with alopecia areata. The gene calls are TRBV9 and TRBJ2-4; 10 nucleotides agree with TRBD1. The specimen was CD8+ T cells sorted from blood, collected at week 4, from a patient treated with tofacitinib. Here the CDR3 reads CASSERTGGFENIQYF. As DNA, the CDR3 is TGTGCCAGCAGCGAGAGGACAGGGGGTTTCGAAAACATTCAGTACTTC.